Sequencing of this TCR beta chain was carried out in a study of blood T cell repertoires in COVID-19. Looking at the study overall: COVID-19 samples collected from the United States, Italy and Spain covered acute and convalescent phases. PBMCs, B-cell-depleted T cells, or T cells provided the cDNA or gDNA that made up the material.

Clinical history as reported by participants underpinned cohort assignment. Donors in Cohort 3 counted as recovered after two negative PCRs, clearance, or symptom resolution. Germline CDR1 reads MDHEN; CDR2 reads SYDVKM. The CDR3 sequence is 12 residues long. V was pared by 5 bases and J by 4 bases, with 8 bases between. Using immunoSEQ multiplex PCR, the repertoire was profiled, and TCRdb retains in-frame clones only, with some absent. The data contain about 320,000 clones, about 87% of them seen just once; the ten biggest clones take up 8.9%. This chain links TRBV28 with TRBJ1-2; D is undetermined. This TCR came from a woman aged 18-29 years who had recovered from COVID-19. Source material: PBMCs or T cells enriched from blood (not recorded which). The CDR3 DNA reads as TGTGCCAGCAGTAGATCGGGCTATGGCTACACCTTC. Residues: CASSRSGYGYTF.